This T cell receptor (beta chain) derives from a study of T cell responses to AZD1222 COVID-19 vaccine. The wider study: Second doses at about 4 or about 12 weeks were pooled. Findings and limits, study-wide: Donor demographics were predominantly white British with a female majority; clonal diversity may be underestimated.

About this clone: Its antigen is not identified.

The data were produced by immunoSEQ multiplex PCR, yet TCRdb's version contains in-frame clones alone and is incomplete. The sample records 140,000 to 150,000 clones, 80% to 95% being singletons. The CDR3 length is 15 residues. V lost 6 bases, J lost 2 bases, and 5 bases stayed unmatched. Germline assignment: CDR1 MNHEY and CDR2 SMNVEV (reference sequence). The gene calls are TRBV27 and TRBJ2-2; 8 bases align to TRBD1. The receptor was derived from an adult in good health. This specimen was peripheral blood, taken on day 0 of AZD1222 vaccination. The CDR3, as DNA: TGTGCCAGCAGGATCAGGGGGCGCAACACCGGGGAGCTGTTTTTT. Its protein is CASRIRGRNTGELFF.